The next 28 T cell receptor beta chains were all read from a single sample in a study of CD8 T cells in ankylosing spondylitis. Study-wide points: Characteristic, it appeared, of ankylosing spondylitis blood was a TCR beta motif of eight highly homologous variants.

Antigens for these TCRs are unknown. One entry per CDR3 protein results from TCRdb running MiXCR on the 5' RACE reads. The sample carries some 840,000 distinct CDR3 sequences, around 11% recorded once. Sequencing used blood, either unsorted or a sorted T cell fraction (not recorded which). The receptors come from a male donor with ankylosing spondylitis.

V gene TRBV7-2 combines with J gene TRBJ2-5; no definite D call. The CDR3 is 14 residues long. Trimming removed 3 bases at V and 7 bases at J, with 15 bases between. Looked up from germline, CDR1 is SGHTA and CDR2 is FQGNSA. The DNA for the CDR3 is TGTGCCAGCAGCTTGACTCGGCCCGGGTGGACCCAGTACTTC. Amino acid sequence: CASSLTRPGWTQYF.

The J gene is TRBJ1-5, the V gene TRBV4-3; D might be TRBD1 (6 bases). The CDR3 covers 16 residues. The V gene lost 0 bases and the J gene lost 9 bases, with 18 bases spanning the gap. Germline V lookup: CDR1 LGHNA, CDR2 YSLEER. The chain's CDR3 is CASSQDTGQRLGPQHF. CDR3 coding DNA: TGCGCCAGCAGCCAAGATACCGGACAGCGGCTTGGGCCCCAGCATTTT.

The chain links TRBV10-3 to TRBJ2-7; D is uncertain. Germline V gene lookup returns CDR1 ENHRY and CDR2 SYGVKD. V shed 3 bases and J shed 4 bases, with 7 bases lying between them. The CDR3 covers 12 residues. The CDR3 here is CAISEGGYEQYF. The CDR3 DNA sequence: TGTGCCATCAGTGAAGGTGGTTACGAGCAGTACTTC.

In this sample, this clonotype turned up many times. This chain connects TRBV5-1 to TRBJ1-3; weak D call: TRBD1 (5 bases). CDR1 and CDR2 (germline): SGHRS, YFSETQ. CDR3 length equals 15 residues. The V end lost 0 bases, the J end lost 4 bases, and 11 bases lay between the germline ends. This CDR3 reads CASSLVQGAGNTIYF. The CDR3 DNA reads TGCGCCAGCAGCTTGGTCCAGGGTGCCGGAAACACCATATATTTT.

This clonotype was counted a few times. The chain couples TRBV6-1 to TRBJ1-5; TRBD1 aligns across 7 bases. CDR1 and CDR2 from the germline V gene are MNHNS and SASEGT. The CDR3 runs to 13 residues. The J segment lost 9 bases and the V segment lost 5 bases, leaving 7 bases of the junction unmatched. CDR3 in amino acids: CASSIDRAAPQHF. Written as DNA, the CDR3 is TGTGCCAGCAGTATAGACAGGGCGGCGCCCCAGCATTTT.

The chain uses TRBV5-1 and TRBJ2-6; no reliable D call. Per the germline V gene, CDR1 is SGHRS and CDR2 is YFSETQ. The CDR3 length is 17 residues. The V and J ends lost 0 bases and 0 bases respectively, with 10 bases between them. DNA of the CDR3: TGCGCCAGCAGCTTGGCCGTTCGAGCCTCTGGGGCCAACGTCCTGACTTTC. Translating gives CASSLAVRASGANVLTF.

This clonotype has more than one count but fewer than ten. This rearrangement joins TRBV5-1 to TRBJ2-3; D gene uncertain. The CDR3 is made up of 15 amino acids. The V gene's germline CDR1 is SGHRS and CDR2 YFSETQ. With 3 bases removed from V and 0 bases from J, the gap between germline ends came to 11 bases. The DNA for the CDR3 is TGCGCCAGCAGCTGGGTGGGATCTAGCACAGATACGCAGTATTTT. This sequence encodes CASSWVGSSTDTQYF.

The chain carries TRBV7-3 and TRBJ2-1; TRBD2 matches 12 bases. The CDR3 is made up of 17 amino acids. J gave up 8 bases and V 3 bases, and 11 bases lay outside the gene matches. Germline values: CDR1 SGHTA, CDR2 FQGTGA. CDR3 loop: CASSFSSGGAESHEQFF. DNA of the CDR3: TGTGCCAGCAGCTTTTCTAGCGGGGGGGCGGAGTCCCATGAGCAGTTCTTC.

This clonotype was picked up a small number of times. Here the CDR3 reads CASSSVGGNYGYTF. The CDR3 region has the DNA TGTGCCAGCAGCTCGGTGGGCGGAAACTATGGCTACACCTTC. This rearrangement joins TRBV11-2 to TRBJ1-2; no reliable D call. This CDR3 is built from 14 residues. In germline, CDR1 is SGHAT, CDR2 FQNNGV. V lost 4 bases and J 2 bases, leaving 11 bases between the germline ends.

In this sample, this clonotype turned up many times. This sequence joins TRBV12-3 or TRBV12-4 and TRBJ2-5; D remains unclear. The CDR3 length is 13 residues. The germline V and J ends were trimmed by 4 bases and 4 bases, with 10 bases remaining between them. The CDR3: CASSSTSGETQYF. The CDR3 DNA is TGTGCCAGCAGTTCCACCTCGGGAGAGACCCAGTACTTC.

The sample holds a few counts of this clonotype. CDR3 loop: CASSGPGQGVNEQYF. The CDR3 DNA is TGTGCCAGCTCGGGCCCGGGACAGGGTGTCAACGAGCAGTACTTC. J is TRBJ2-7 and V is TRBV18, with 9 nucleotides matching TRBD1. Germline CDR1 is KGHSH and CDR2 is LQKENI. There are 15 residues in the CDR3. J was trimmed by 5 bases and V by 6 bases; bases with no gene match: 11.

This clonotype was seen many times. This chain joins TRBV6-1 and TRBJ2-7; TRBD1 matches 9 bases. The ends lost 6 bases at V and 3 bases at J; junction bases unmatched: 12. CDR1 and CDR2 (germline): MNHNS, SASEGT. This CDR3 comprises 16 residues. CDR3 in amino acids: CASSPTGQGIDYEQYF. The CDR3 nucleotides are TGTGCCAGCAGCCCCACCGGACAGGGGATCGACTACGAGCAGTACTTC.

This clonotype was counted a few times. The V gene is TRBV3-1, the J gene TRBJ2-7, with D hard to call. V dropped 3 bases and J dropped 4 bases, with 13 bases sitting between them. The CDR3 is made up of 14 amino acids. CDR1 and CDR2 (germline): LGHDT, YNNKEL (reference sequence). The CDR3 protein is CASSHAGVIYEQYF. CDR3 coding DNA: TGTGCCAGCAGCCACGCAGGTGTCATTTACGAGCAGTACTTC.

This clonotype was found a few times. The chain carries TRBV29-1 and TRBJ2-1; no clear D. Trimming shortened V by 5 bases and J by 6 bases, and 11 bases separated the two germline ends. CDR3 size: 12 residues. CDR1 SQVTM and CDR2 ANQGSEA come from the germline V gene. The CDR3 spells CSVRGLRNEQFF. The CDR3 DNA is TGCAGCGTTCGTGGGTTGCGCAATGAGCAGTTCTTC.

The table lists this clonotype with many counts. The V and J genes are TRBV7-9 and TRBJ1-1; the D is unclear. V was cut by 6 bases and J by 4 bases, with 9 bases left in between. This CDR3 contains 12 residues. Germline values: CDR1 SEHNR, CDR2 FQNEAQ (reference sequence). The DNA of the CDR3 is TGTGCCAGCAGGATAATGTCCACTGAAGCTTTCTTT. Its translation: CASRIMSTEAFF. The full variable domain, in which reference TRBV7-9 and TRBJ1-1 provide the parts outside the CDR3, is DTGVSQNPRHKITKRGQNVTFRCDPISEHNRLYWYRQTLGQGPEFLTYFQNEAQLEKSRLLSDRFSAERPKGSFSTLEIQRTEQGDSAMYLCASRIMSTEAFFGQGTRLTVV.

V is TRBV6-2 or TRBV6-3 and J is TRBJ2-2, with 9 bases matching TRBD2. This CDR3 comprises 15 residues. V was clipped by 10 bases and J by 2 bases; unmatched bases: 8. Germline loops: CDR1 MNHEY, CDR2 SVGEGT. The CDR3 DNA sequence: TGTGCCACCCAGACTAGCGGAGCTAACACCGGGGAGCTGTTTTTT. Its translation is CATQTSGANTGELFF.

The chain employs TRBV20-1 and TRBJ1-2; D gene ambiguous. This CDR3 comprises 12 residues. Germline assignment: CDR1 DFQATT and CDR2 SNEGSKA (reference sequence). DNA for the CDR3: TGCAGCCGTTCGGATGATAACTATGGCTACACCTTC. Encoded protein: CSRSDDNYGYTF.

In its sample, this clonotype was seen a few times. The chain recombines TRBV11-3 with TRBJ1-2, with a tentative D call TRBD1 (5 bases). V lost 2 bases, J lost 8 bases, and 12 bases lay in between. CDR1 and CDR2 from the germline V gene are SGHNT and YENEEA. CDR3 length equals 13 residues. CDR3 sequence: CASSLREGLGYTF. The CDR3 bases are TGTGCCAGCAGCTTAAGGGAGGGGCTGGGCTACACCTTC.

This clonotype has just a few counts. The chain employs TRBV5-6 and TRBJ2-7, with unresolved D. Germline CDR1 and CDR2: SGHDT and YYEEEE. The V and J ends lost 1 base and 3 bases respectively, with 17 bases between them. CDR3 length: 16 residues. The CDR3 sequence is CASSLPGRKMDYEQYF. CDR3 bases: TGTGCCAGCAGCTTGCCAGGAAGGAAGATGGACTACGAGCAGTACTTC.

This clonotype has just a few counts. The chain links TRBV4-3 to TRBJ2-1, with D possibly TRBD1 on 5 matching bases. The length of the CDR3 is 12 residues. Germline-derived CDR1 and CDR2 are LGHNA and YSLEER. V dropped 3 bases and J dropped 10 bases, with 10 bases sitting between them. CDR3 coding DNA: TGCGCCAGCAGCCACCATAGGGGCGAGCAGTTCTTC. This sequence encodes CASSHHRGEQFF.

This clonotype was observed a handful of times. V is TRBV7-2 and J is TRBJ1-1; D is possibly TRBD1 (6 bases). CDR1 is SGHTA and CDR2 is FQGNSA in the germline V gene. V lost 2 bases and J 3 bases, leaving 10 bases between the germline ends. There are 14 residues in the CDR3. The CDR3 is CASSLQGRYTEAFF. The CDR3 DNA reads TGTGCCAGCAGCTTACAGGGGCGGTACACTGAAGCTTTCTTT.

The V call is TRBV5-5, the J call TRBJ1-1; no clear D. This CDR3 comprises 15 residues. Trimming shortened V by 0 bases and J by 5 bases, and 14 bases separated the two germline ends. The germline V gene has CDR1 SGHKS and CDR2 YYEKEE (reference sequence). This CDR3 reads CASSLVLGERTEAFF. The CDR3 nucleotides are TGTGCCAGCAGCTTGGTGTTGGGAGAAAGAACTGAAGCTTTCTTT.

The chain couples TRBV7-9 to TRBJ2-3; 9 bases align to TRBD1. This CDR3 spans 14 amino acids. Per germline, CDR1 SEHNR and CDR2 FQNEAQ (reference sequence). The ends lost 5 bases at V and 4 bases at J; junction bases unmatched: 4. The CDR3 DNA is TGTGCCAGCAGCACCAGGACAGGGGCAGATACGCAGTATTTT. It encodes CASSTRTGADTQYF.

V gene TRBV29-1 combines with J gene TRBJ2-6; D not certain. CDR3 length equals 12 residues. Germline CDR1 SQVTM, CDR2 ANQGSEA. Trimming removed 7 bases from V and 1 base from J, with 5 bases in between. CDR3 DNA: TGCAGCGCTACTTCTGGGGCCAACGTCCTGACTTTC. As protein: CSATSGANVLTF.

The table lists this clonotype with many counts. The V and J genes are TRBV12-3 or TRBV12-4 and TRBJ2-1, with TRBD2 as a possible D gene (7 bases). Trimming removed 4 bases at V and 4 bases at J, with 14 bases between. The CDR3 runs 15 residues. The chain's CDR3 is CASSSTGGRYNEQFF. The CDR3 coding sequence is TGTGCCAGCAGTTCCACCGGGGGGCGGTACAATGAGCAGTTCTTC.

Ten or more counts support this clonotype. A read error may account for a junction end that differs from germline. The gene calls are TRBV5-1 and TRBJ2-7; 7 nucleotides agree with TRBD2. The CDR3 spans 17 residues. Per germline, CDR1 SGHRS and CDR2 YFSETQ. The CDR3 sequence: CASRLDDPVAGDYEQYF. The CDR3 bases are TGCGCCAGCAGGTTGGACGACCCGGTGGCGGGAGACTACGAGCAGTACTTC.

This clonotype has a handful of counts. The chain recombines TRBV24-1 with TRBJ2-1; 10 positions match TRBD1. This CDR3 region has 16 residues. Trimming took 4 bases from V and 5 from J; bases not matched to a gene: 7. Germline values: CDR1 KGHDR, CDR2 SFDVKD. The CDR3 here is CATSDNDRGHNNEQFF. The CDR3 DNA reads TGTGCCACCAGTGACAATGACAGGGGGCATAACAATGAGCAGTTCTTC.

On this clonotype: With a much larger clone just one base away, this may be a read error. The chain links TRBV10-3 to TRBJ2-5; 7 nucleotides agree with TRBD1. Trimming at V came to 7 bases and at J to 7 bases, leaving 12 bases not matched to a gene. The CDR3 length is 14 residues. CDR1 and CDR2 from the germline V gene are ENHRY and SYGVKD. Here the CDR3 reads CAIMPDRLRGTQYF. The CDR3 DNA sequence: TGTGCCATCATGCCGGACAGGTTAAGGGGGACCCAGTACTTC.